A selection of T cell receptor beta chains follows, all from one sample in a study of neoadjuvant nivolumab and ipilimumab in lung cancer. TCRdb's copy holds only in-frame clones and misses some; the assay was immunoSEQ multiplex PCR. The repertoire holds 6,000 to 9,000 clones, with 75% to 90% as singletons. Specimen: tumor tissue, collected after neoadjuvant nivolumab, alone or with ipilimumab, at or shortly before surgery. The receptors stem from an adult with non-small cell lung cancer. Both conserved end residues are part of each CDR3. Fields, in order: J gene, D gene, V gene, clone size, CDR3 DNA, CDR3 protein. The D gene is left open where the match is weak. The listing skips clone size in some rows; elsewhere it reads once, few, many or a size class.

TRBJ2-3 | . | TRBV4-2 | . | TGTGCCAGCAGCCAAGACAGGCATACGCAGTATTTT | CASSQDRHTQYF
TRBJ2-7 | . | TRBV6-1 | few | TGTGCCAGCAGGCTGGAGGGCCAGGACTACGAGCAGTACTTC | CASRLEGQDYEQYF
TRBJ1-2 | . | TRBV5-1 | . | TGCGCCAGCAGCTTGGACAGCTTTAGGTATGGCTACACCTTC | CASSLDSFRYGYTF
TRBJ1-1 | . | TRBV5-1 | . | TGCGCCAGCAGCTTGGGGACCCCGGACACTGAAGCTTTCTTT | CASSLGTPDTEAFF
TRBJ2-7 | TRBD1 | TRBV6-1 | . | TGTGCCAGCAAAGGGACAGGAGATTCCTACGAGCAGTACTTC | CASKGTGDSYEQYF
TRBJ1-6 | TRBD1 | TRBV7-8 | few | TGTGCCAGCAGCTTCGTTACAGGGGGAGACGGCCGTGGATCACCCCTCCACTTT | CASSFVTGGDGRGSPLHF
TRBJ1-3 | . | TRBV6-1 | few | TGTGCCAGCAGTGAGGGGCAGATTGGAAACACCATATATTTT | CASSEGQIGNTIYF
TRBJ2-4 | TRBD2 | TRBV27 | . | TGTGCCAGCAGTCCCGGGGGGGCCAAAAACATTCAGTACTTC | CASSPGGAKNIQYF
TRBJ1-5 | . | TRBV5-1 | . | TGCGCCAGCAGCTTGGTTCCGGGAACCAATCAGCCCCAGCATTTT | CASSLVPGTNQPQHF
TRBJ1-6 | . | TRBV2 | . | TGTGCCAGCAGGCTCGAGGGGCTTCACTCACCCCTCCACTTT | CASRLEGLHSPLHF
TRBJ2-7 | TRBD1 | TRBV19 | few | TGTGCCAGTAGTCCGGGGACAGTCTACGAGCAGTACTTC | CASSPGTVYEQYF
TRBJ1-2 | . | TRBV5-1 | . | TGCGCCAGCAGCTGGGAGTCTGGGGTTCGAGGTATTTATGGCTACACCTTC | CASSWESGVRGIYGYTF
TRBJ1-5 | . | TRBV29-1 | . | TGCAGCGTTGTCTCCGCTGCCCCCAATCAGCCCCAGCATTTT | CSVVSAAPNQPQHF
TRBJ2-5 | TRBD2 | TRBV6-5 | once | TGTGCCAGCAGTTCCCGACTAGCTGGAGAGACCCAGTACTTC | CASSSRLAGETQYF
TRBJ2-7 | . | TRBV7-5 | once | TGTGTCAGAAGCTTAGAAGGGACAGGAGTCTACGAGCAGTACTTC | CVRSLEGTGVYEQYF
TRBJ1-2 | TRBD1 | TRBV6-6 | . | TGTGCCAGCAGTTACTCCGGGACAGGCAACTATGGCTACACCTTC | CASSYSGTGNYGYTF
TRBJ2-5 | . | TRBV7-9 | . | TGTGCCAGCAGCTCGACCACGGGGGAGACCCAGTACTTC | CASSSTTGETQYF